This TCR beta chain was sequenced for a study of tumor-infiltrating lymphocytes in primary liver carcinoma. Study at large: The patients, men and women alike, were aged 30 to 69 years. Points from the study as a whole: Representation across all five tumor regions was limited to only about 7.5-25% of top clones.

Starting from 500 ng of total RNA, TCR beta cDNA was produced with a primer in the constant region. Libraries of TCR beta came from three nested multiplex PCR rounds with slightly modified ARM-PCR. TRBV1-TRBV30 forward primers and a C-beta reverse primer were used in the first two PCR rounds, which each ran for about 10 cycles. From the multiplex PCR reads, TCRdb called clonotypes with MiXCR, one entry per CDR3 protein. The data contain 90,000 to 100,000 distinct CDR3 sequences, approximately 71% of them singletons. CDR3 length equals 18 residues. Trimming removed 0 bases from V and 2 bases from J, with 20 bases in between. Per the germline V gene, CDR1 is SGHRS and CDR2 is YFSETQ. Both RNA and DNA were isolated together from approximately 20-30 mg of bulk tissue that had not been sorted. With chronic HBV infection, the patients were also treatment-naive. In its sample, this clonotype was seen many times. The antigen remains unidentified.

The sample taken for sequencing was liver tumor tissue from sampling region 5. Specified subset: tumor region T5, tumor centre. The source is a woman aged 55-69 years with primary liver carcinoma and hepatitis B virus infection. V usage is TRBV5-1 and J usage is TRBJ1-1; no reliable D call. The CDR3 DNA is TGCGCCAGCAGCTTGGGACGAGGAGACGGTGGGGATAACACTGAAGCTTTCTTT. Translated: CASSLGRGDGGDNTEAFF.